This T cell receptor (beta chain) was sequenced during a study of cytomegalovirus exposure and HLA in healthy donors. Researchers ran the PCR with 60 Vbeta and 13 Jbeta primers. The data were produced by immunoSEQ multiplex PCR, yet TCRdb's version contains in-frame clones alone and is incomplete. The sample lists roughly 150,000 clones, approximately 80% occurring once. Sequenced sample: PBMCs. The source of this sequence is a male donor in good health and CMV-seronegative.

The CDR3 is CASSLGGDTQYF. The CDR3, as DNA: TGCGCCAGCAGCTTGGGAGGAGATACGCAGTATTTT. This rearrangement joins TRBV5-1 to TRBJ2-3; no definite D call. This CDR3 contains 12 residues. From germline, CDR1 is SGHRS and CDR2 YFSETQ. V was pared by 0 bases and J by 5 bases, with 4 bases between.